This T cell receptor (beta chain) was identified in a study of cytomegalovirus exposure and HLA in healthy donors. As regards this clone: Its antigen is not known.

Germline CDR1 SEHNR, CDR2 FQNEAQ (reference sequence). CDR3 size: 17 residues. J was trimmed by 7 bases and V by 4 bases; bases with no gene match: 13. Nominally healthy donors provided the samples, though records likely missed some immune exposures. General study points: Later analysis placed DRB1 highest and HLA-C lowest in TCR association rates, which differed by HLA locus. Likely technical artifact: a cluster of highly shared sequence variants. CMV serostatus alone was available as immune exposure information.

PCR involved 60 Vbeta and 13 Jbeta primers. Assay used: immunoSEQ multiplex PCR; TCRdb lists only in-frame clones, some missing. The table has about 190,000 clones, roughly 80% seen once. This TCR was recovered from a man aged 45 to 65 in good health and CMV-seronegative. The chain couples TRBV7-9 to TRBJ1-6, with 7 bases lining up with TRBD1. Specimen: PBMCs. The CDR3 reads CASSSAYRGKRNSPLHF. The CDR3 bases are TGTGCCAGCAGCTCCGCCTACAGGGGAAAACGGAATTCACCCCTCCACTTT.